This is a list of T cell receptor beta chains from one sample in a study of cytomegalovirus exposure and HLA in healthy donors. Using immunoSEQ multiplex PCR, the repertoire was profiled, and TCRdb retains in-frame clones only, with some absent. The table shows about 130,000 clones, with about 80% occurring only once. The sequencing sample was made of PBMCs. All receptors come from a girl aged 2 to 10 in good health and CMV-seronegative. Each CDR3 is given with its conserved first and last residue. D genes are given only for firm matches. Some rows have no size entry. The others give once, few or many, or a class for an expanded clone.

CASSLVFRGEKLFF,TGTGCCAGCAGCTTGGTGTTCCGGGGGGAAAAACTGTTTTTT,-,14,-,TRBV5-5,TRBJ1-4
CASSFSTGPYEQYF,TGTGCCAGCAGTTTCAGTACAGGGCCCTACGAGCAGTACTTC,-,14,-,TRBV27,TRBJ2-7
CASSFPGLPKEQYF,TGTGCCAGCAGCTTCCCGGGACTACCCAAGGAGCAGTACTTC,-,14,TRBD2,TRBV7-9,TRBJ2-7
CATGGNEQFF,TGTGCAACAGGGGGCAATGAGCAGTTCTTC,-,10,TRBD1,TRBV30,TRBJ2-1
CASRALKDRGARSYEQYF,TGTGCCAGCAGGGCGTTGAAGGACAGGGGGGCCCGTTCCTACGAGCAGTACTTC,-,18,TRBD1,TRBV5-4,TRBJ2-7
CATQPGTGGDEQYF,TGCGCCACCCAACCCGGGACAGGGGGCGACGAGCAGTACTTC,once,14,TRBD1,TRBV5-1,TRBJ2-7
CASSLQGEGNQPQHF,TGTGCCAGCAGTTTACAGGGGGAAGGCAATCAGCCCCAGCATTTT,-,15,TRBD1,TRBV28,TRBJ1-5
CASSVSFNYGYTF,TGTGCCAGTAGTGTGTCCTTCAACTATGGCTACACCTTC,-,13,-,TRBV19,TRBJ1-2
CASSSTSPAYEQYF,TGTGCCAGCAGCTCGACTAGCCCAGCCTACGAGCAGTACTTC,-,14,TRBD2,TRBV7-2,TRBJ2-7
CASSLFRDHPYEQYF,TGTGCCAGCAGCTTATTTCGGGATCACCCCTACGAGCAGTACTTC,-,15,-,TRBV11-2,TRBJ2-7
CASSMRVVYNEQFF,TGTGCCAGCAGCATGAGGGTGGTGTACAATGAGCAGTTCTTC,-,14,-,TRBV7-2,TRBJ2-1
CASAGGQGSPFYGYTF,TGTGCCAGCGCGGGGGGACAGGGTAGCCCGTTCTATGGCTACACCTTC,-,16,TRBD1,TRBV28,TRBJ1-2
CASSLDARTGNYEQYF,TGTGCCAGCAGCTTAGATGCCAGGACAGGGAATTACGAGCAGTACTTC,-,16,TRBD1,TRBV11-2,TRBJ2-7
CASSFGPSGIGQYF,TGCGCCAGCAGCTTCGGTCCGAGCGGGATCGGGCAGTATTTT,-,14,TRBD2,TRBV5-1,TRBJ2-3
CASSPRQGRNTIYF,TGTGCCAGCAGTCCCAGACAGGGTCGAAACACCATATATTTT,few,14,TRBD1,TRBV6-5,TRBJ1-3
CASRRSGAAGELFF,TGTGCCAGTAGGCGATCAGGGGCCGCCGGGGAGCTGTTTTTT,-,14,-,TRBV19,TRBJ2-2
CASSSPPDSYGYEQYF,TGTGCCAGCAGTTCCCCCCCGGACAGCTACGGATACGAGCAGTACTTC,-,16,-,TRBV28,TRBJ2-7
CASSAPFGGSSYNEQFF,TGTGCCAGCAGCGCCCCTTTTGGAGGGAGCTCCTACAATGAGCAGTTCTTC,-,17,-,TRBV11-2,TRBJ2-1
CASSTSENTEAFF,TGTGCCAGCTCAACAAGCGAGAACACTGAAGCTTTCTTT,-,13,-,TRBV18,TRBJ1-1
CASSEVGWRLDYNEQFF,TGTGCCAGCAGTGAAGTTGGTTGGCGGCTAGATTACAATGAGCAGTTCTTC,-,17,-,TRBV2,TRBJ2-1
CASSQDRERGRSDTQYF,TGTGCCAGCAGCCAAGATCGGGAGCGGGGTCGCTCAGATACGCAGTATTTT,-,17,TRBD2,TRBV4-2,TRBJ2-3
CASSPGTGPIYAQHF,TGTGCCAGCTCACCAGGGACAGGACCTATTTACGCCCAGCATTTT,once,15,TRBD1,TRBV18,TRBJ1-5
CASSQEPRAPDTQYF,TGCGCCAGCAGCCAAGAACCCAGGGCGCCAGATACGCAGTATTTT,-,15,-,TRBV4-3,TRBJ2-3
CASSQRRQGLNEQFF,TGCGCCAGCAGCCAAAGGAGACAGGGTCTCAATGAGCAGTTCTTC,once,15,TRBD1,TRBV4-1,TRBJ2-1
CASSYSAQRGVGETQYF,TGTGCCAGCAGCTACTCGGCCCAGCGGGGGGTGGGAGAGACCCAGTACTTC,-,17,TRBD2,TRBV7-9,TRBJ2-5
CASSPDRSETQYF,TGTGCCAGTAGTCCCGACAGGTCGGAGACCCAGTACTTC,-,13,-,TRBV19,TRBJ2-5
CASREEGNQPQHF,TGTGCCAGCAGGGAAGAGGGTAATCAGCCCCAGCATTTT,-,13,-,TRBV6-5,TRBJ1-5
CSVKLAEYSYEQYF,TGCAGCGTTAAACTAGCGGAGTACTCCTACGAGCAGTACTTC,once,14,TRBD2,TRBV29-1,TRBJ2-7
CASSQDPRGGYTF,TGTGCCAGCAGCCAAGATCCCAGGGGAGGCTACACCTTC,-,13,-,TRBV4-2,TRBJ1-2
CASHRGNTEAFF,TGTGCCAGCCACAGGGGGAACACTGAAGCTTTCTTT,-,12,TRBD1,TRBV19,TRBJ1-1
CASSRDIISYNEQFF,TGTGCCAGCAGCCGCGACATAATCTCCTACAATGAGCAGTTCTTC,few,15,-,TRBV5-4,TRBJ2-1
CASQSGRVGGYTF,TGTGCCAGCCAATCGGGCAGGGTGGGGGGCTACACCTTC,-,13,-,TRBV28,TRBJ1-2
CASSLQGYTEAFF,TGTGCCAGCAGCTTACAGGGGTATACTGAAGCTTTCTTT,-,13,-,TRBV7-2,TRBJ1-1
CASTQRTGSNTEAFF,TGCGCCAGCACCCAACGGACAGGGTCGAACACTGAAGCTTTCTTT,few,15,TRBD1,TRBV5-1,TRBJ1-1
CASSPPEAFSSGANVLTF,TGCGCCAGCAGCCCCCCAGAGGCCTTCAGCTCTGGGGCCAACGTCCTGACTTTC,-,18,-,TRBV4-1,TRBJ2-6
CASSQTSPSGETQYF,TGTGCCAGCAGTCAAACGTCGCCGTCCGGGGAGACCCAGTACTTC,-,15,-,TRBV2,TRBJ2-5
CASSEGGVDTQYF,TGTGCCAGCAGTGAAGGGGGGGTAGATACGCAGTATTTT,-,13,-,TRBV6-4,TRBJ2-3
CASLGQGLSEQYF,TGTGCCAGCCTTGGACAGGGATTGAGCGAGCAGTACTTC,few,13,TRBD1,TRBV28,TRBJ2-7
CASTLGTGGSISNYGYTF,TGTGCCAGCACCCTCGGGACAGGGGGAAGTATCTCTAACTATGGCTACACCTTC,-,18,TRBD1,TRBV27,TRBJ1-2
CASSSATSGITDTQYF,TGTGCCAGCAGCTCGGCGACTAGCGGGATCACAGATACGCAGTATTTT,-,16,TRBD2,TRBV7-9,TRBJ2-3
CASSRDRGAETQYF,TGTGCCAGCAGCCGGGACAGGGGGGCTGAGACCCAGTACTTC,-,14,TRBD1,TRBV7-7,TRBJ2-5
CASTTPSGQPYGYTF,TGTGCCAGCACCACCCCCTCGGGACAGCCATATGGCTACACCTTC,-,15,TRBD1,TRBV28,TRBJ1-2
CASSYGGTSGALGSQYF,TGCGCCAGCAGCTACGGGGGTACTAGCGGGGCCTTGGGGTCCCAGTACTTC,-,17,TRBD2,TRBV4-1,TRBJ2-5
CSVPREGNSYNEQFF,TGCAGCGTCCCCAGGGAGGGGAACTCCTACAATGAGCAGTTCTTC,once,15,TRBD2,TRBV29-1,TRBJ2-1
CASSLAGGGETQYF,TGCGCCAGCAGCTTGGCTGGGGGCGGTGAGACCCAGTACTTC,-,14,-,TRBV5-1,TRBJ2-5
CASSPPSGRALETQYF,TGCGCCAGCAGCCCTCCTAGCGGGAGGGCCTTAGAGACCCAGTACTTC,-,16,TRBD2,TRBV5-1,TRBJ2-5
CASSQVGGTAEAFF,TGCGCCAGCAGCCAAGTCGGGGGTACGGCTGAAGCTTTCTTT,few,14,-,TRBV4-1,TRBJ1-1
CASSPPLRSSTDTQYF,TGTGCCAGCTCACCACCGCTCAGATCTAGCACAGATACGCAGTATTTT,-,16,-,TRBV18,TRBJ2-3
CASSLGDRGSNQPQHF,TGCGCCAGCAGCTTGGGGGACAGGGGCAGCAATCAGCCCCAGCATTTT,-,16,TRBD1,TRBV5-1,TRBJ1-5
CTSSRGVGTQIVQFF,TGCACCAGCAGCAGAGGGGTCGGGACTCAGATTGTGCAGTTCTTC,-,15,-,TRBV1,TRBJ2-1
CASSQGRDSLDTEAFF,TGTGCCAGCAGCCAAGGGCGCGACAGCTTGGACACTGAAGCTTTCTTT,-,16,-,TRBV4-2,TRBJ1-1
CAWRLRTGPYNEQFF,TGTGCCTGGAGACTGAGGACAGGGCCCTACAATGAGCAGTTCTTC,-,15,TRBD1,TRBV30,TRBJ2-1
CASSLRQVLWPQHF,TGTGCCAGCAGCTTAAGACAGGTCCTCTGGCCCCAGCATTTT,-,14,-,TRBV7-8,TRBJ1-5
CASSRTGAANYGYTF,TGCGCCAGCAGCCGCACAGGGGCAGCTAACTATGGCTACACCTTC,-,15,TRBD1,TRBV4-3,TRBJ1-2